Presented here are 8 T cell receptor beta chains from one specimen sequenced in a study of blood T cell repertoires in COVID-19. Assay: immunoSEQ multiplex PCR; the TCRdb copy retains only in-frame clones and omits some. Here the sample spans hundreds of thousands of clones, 80% to 90% being singletons. The material sequenced was peripheral blood. The receptors shown here come from a woman aged 65 to 85 with COVID-19, enrolled during active disease.

J is TRBJ1-1 and V is TRBV21-1; the tabulated D call, TRBD1, remains unverified against the DNA. TRBV21-1 is a listed pseudogene. The CDR3 contains 14 residues. The CDR3 region has the DNA TGTGCCAGCAGCACGCCGACAGTGAACACTGAAGCTTTCTTT. Translated: CASSTPTVNTEAFF.

The V call is TRBV5-1, the J call TRBJ2-5; 7 bases are a match to TRBD1. Per the germline V gene, CDR1 is SGHRS and CDR2 is YFSETQ. After removal of 3 bases from V and 3 bases from J, the junction contained 11 bases not matched to a gene. The length of the CDR3 is 16 residues. The CDR3 bases are TGCGCCAGCAGCTCCCTACTTGGACAGGAAAAAGAGACCCAGTACTTC. Its translation is CASSSLLGQEKETQYF. Full variable domain (outside the CDR3, taken from reference TRBV5-1 and TRBJ2-5): KAGVTQTPRYLIKTRGQQVTLSCSPISGHRSVSWYQQTPGQGLQFLFEYFSETQRNKGNFPGRFSGRQFSNSRSEMNVSTLELGDSALYLCASSSLLGQEKETQYFGPGTRLLVL.

The chain employs TRBV9 and TRBJ2-3; 9 bases are shared with TRBD1. V was pared by 4 bases and J by 1 base, with 4 bases of the junction left unmatched. The germline gives CDR1 SGDLS, CDR2 YYNGEE. CDR3 size: 15 residues. The CDR3: CASSQRQGGTDTQYF. Written as DNA, the CDR3 is TGTGCCAGCAGCCAAAGACAGGGGGGCACAGATACGCAGTATTTT.

The chain employs TRBV10-1 and TRBJ1-2; TRBD1 agrees at 8 bases. With V trimmed by 6 bases and J by 8 bases, 8 bases remained unmatched. The CDR3 has 13 residues. The V gene's germline CDR1 is WNHNN and CDR2 SYGVQD (reference sequence). The CDR3: CASSLQGARGYTF. The CDR3 nucleotides are TGCGCCAGCAGCCTCCAGGGGGCGCGGGGCTACACCTTC.

V usage is TRBV30 and J usage is TRBJ1-2, with 11 bases fitting TRBD1. V trimming: 3 bases; J trimming: 0 bases; junction bases outside the gene matches: 6. The CDR3 covers 16 residues. The germline CDR1 and CDR2 sequences are GTSNPN and SVGIG (reference sequence). As DNA, the CDR3 is TGTGCCTGGAGCCGGGACAGGGGGATCCCTAACTATGGCTACACCTTC. Protein: CAWSRDRGIPNYGYTF.

The rearrangement joins TRBV4-1 to TRBJ2-3; D is undetermined. Germline values: CDR1 MGHRA, CDR2 YSYEKL. V lost 1 base and J lost 2, with 7 bases in between. This CDR3 is built from 14 residues. CDR3 DNA sequence: TGCGCCAGCAGCCAAGCGGGTTTCACAGATACGCAGTATTTT. Its protein product is CASSQAGFTDTQYF.

The genes are TRBV4-2 and TRBJ1-4; unclear D gene. CDR3 length: 16 residues. Germline CDR1 is LGHNA and CDR2 is YNFKEQ. V was shortened by 0 bases and J by 0 bases, with 8 bases between the two germline ends. DNA for the CDR3: TGTGCCAGCAGCCAAGATCTCGGGGCAACTAATGAAAAACTGTTTTTT. It codes for CASSQDLGATNEKLFF.

The V call is TRBV5-4, the J call TRBJ1-2, with D perhaps TRBD1 (5 bases). Between the trimmed V and J ends, which lost 0 bases and 3 bases, there was a span of 18 bases. Germline V gene lookup returns CDR1 SGHNT and CDR2 YYREEE (reference sequence). This CDR3 spans 17 amino acids. The CDR3, as DNA: TGTGCCAGCAGCTTGGCCTGGTCGAGGACGGGGGACTATGGCTACACCTTC. Translation: CASSLAWSRTGDYGYTF.